These 28 T cell receptor beta chains originate from one sample sequenced in a study of blood T cell repertoires in COVID-19. Profiled with immunoSEQ multiplex PCR; TCRdb holds only in-frame clones, not every one. The table has some 110,000 clones, 80% to 85% seen once. The sequencing sample was made of peripheral blood. These TCRs come from a woman aged 70 to 79 with acute or convalescent COVID-19.

The V call is TRBV5-4, the J call TRBJ1-5; weak D call: TRBD1 (6 bases). Looked up from germline, CDR1 is SGHNT and CDR2 is YYREEE (reference sequence). The CDR3 contains 15 residues. V lost 0 bases and J lost 6, with 13 bases in between. In DNA form, the CDR3 reads TGTGCCAGCAGCTTGGATGGCAGGGGTAGTCAGCCCCAGCATTTT. It encodes CASSLDGRGSQPQHF.

This chain joins TRBV6-1 and TRBJ1-1; 8 bases are shared with TRBD1. The CDR3 is made up of 14 amino acids. Germline CDR1 MNHNS, CDR2 SASEGT. The V gene end was trimmed by 0 bases and the J gene end by 5 bases; junction bases not matched to a gene: 2. CDR3 protein: CASSEADRETEAFF. The CDR3 nucleotides are TGTGCCAGCAGTGAAGCGGACAGGGAGACTGAAGCTTTCTTT.

The chain combines TRBV6-5 with TRBJ1-4; 7 nucleotides match TRBD1. V dropped 6 bases and J dropped 8; count of bases not matched to a gene: 9. CDR1 and CDR2 from the germline V gene are MNHEY and SVGAGI. The CDR3 totals 14 residues. The CDR3 spells CASRRGQEGEKLFF. CDR3 nucleotides: TGTGCCAGCAGGCGAGGACAGGAGGGGGAAAAACTGTTTTTT.

The chain links TRBV18 to TRBJ1-5; no clear D. Germline V gives CDR1 KGHSH, CDR2 LQKENI. Trimming pared 3 bases from V and 4 bases from J, leaving 7 bases between. This CDR3 spans 13 amino acids. The CDR3 DNA reads TGTGCCAGCTCACCTTACAAAAATCAGCCCCAGCATTTT. Its protein is CASSPYKNQPQHF. Full variable domain (missing parts from reference TRBV18 and TRBJ1-5): NAGVMQNPRHLVRRRGQEARLRCSPMKGHSHVYWYRQLPEEGLKFMVYLQKENIIDESGMPKERFSAEFPKEGPSILRIQQVVRGDSAAYFCASSPYKNQPQHFGDGTRLSIL.

V gene TRBV11-2 combines with J gene TRBJ2-7, with D perhaps TRBD2 (5 bases). The germline V gene encodes CDR1 SGHAT and CDR2 FQNNGV. CDR3 length: 15 amino acids. Trimming took 1 base from V and 7 from J, leaving 17 bases between them. The chain's CDR3 is CASSLGAGIEEEQYF. CDR3 DNA sequence: TGTGCCAGCAGCTTAGGGGCGGGCATCGAGGAGGAGCAGTACTTC.

This clone was picked up one time. This chain links TRBV10-3 with TRBJ1-6; 9 nucleotides align to TRBD1. Trimming took 3 bases from V and 10 from J; bases not matched to a gene: 10. This CDR3 is built from 16 residues. From germline, CDR1 is ENHRY and CDR2 SYGVKD. The CDR3 sequence: CAISDRGKGQGSPLHF. The CDR3 nucleotides are TGTGCCATCAGTGACCGGGGTAAGGGACAGGGATCACCCCTCCACTTT.

The rearrangement links TRBV7-6 to TRBJ2-1; D uncertain. Per germline, CDR1 SGHVS and CDR2 FNYEAQ. Trimming removed 1 base at V and 0 bases at J, with 16 bases between. This CDR3 contains 18 residues. In DNA, the CDR3 is TGTGCCAGCAGCTTAGAAGGCGGCAGTCTGAGCTCCTACAATGAGCAGTTCTTC. Translation: CASSLEGGSLSSYNEQFF.

The gene calls are TRBV4-2 and TRBJ2-2; weak D call: TRBD1 (6 bases). The CDR3 covers 19 residues. Trimming stripped 1 base from V and 4 bases from J, with 22 bases between. Germline CDR1 LGHNA, CDR2 YNFKEQ. DNA of the CDR3: TGTGCCAGCAGCCAAGCCCTCTCTGGTACAGGGATTATCACCGGGGAGCTGTTTTTT. Protein: CASSQALSGTGIITGELFF.

This rearrangement joins TRBV5-4 to TRBJ2-3, with TRBD1 matching 9 bases. Trimming took 4 bases from V and 5 from J; bases not matched to a gene: 8. There are 15 residues in the CDR3. CDR1 and CDR2 (germline): SGHNT, YYREEE (reference sequence). CDR3 nucleotide sequence: TGTGCCAGCAGCAAAAGTACAGGGGGCAGAGATACGCAGTATTTT. Translation: CASSKSTGGRDTQYF.

The rearrangement joins TRBV5-1 to TRBJ2-1; 9 bases map to TRBD2. The trim removed 1 base at V and 2 bases at J, leaving 19 bases unmatched. The CDR3 extends over 21 amino acids. The germline CDR1 and CDR2 sequences are SGHRS and YFSETQ. The CDR3 DNA reads TGCGCCAGCAGCTTGTGGGGGGCCGGGACTAGCCTAGAAGTCCCCTACAATGAGCAGTTCTTC. Translating it yields CASSLWGAGTSLEVPYNEQFF.

V gene TRBV28 combines with J gene TRBJ2-5; a weak D match, TRBD2 (5 bases). The length of the CDR3 is 13 residues. V lost 1 base and J 4 bases, leaving 7 bases between the germline ends. CDR1 and CDR2 from the germline V gene are MDHEN and SYDVKM. CDR3 bases: TGTGCCAGCAGTTTATCCGGGGTAGAGACCCAGTACTTC. Residues: CASSLSGVETQYF.

This clone was counted a single time. The V call is TRBV23-1, the J call TRBJ2-1, with D possibly being TRBD2 (5 bases). TRBV23-1 falls under the ORF class, with uncertain function. CDR3 length: 16 residues. Trimming stripped 6 bases from V and 9 bases from J, with 24 bases between. The CDR3 DNA follows: TGCGCCAGCAGGCATTTGAGGACGAGGCTAAGCGGTGAGCAGTTCTTC. The encoded protein is CASRHLRTRLSGEQFF.

V gene TRBV28 combines with J gene TRBJ1-2, with D maybe TRBD1 (5 bases). V gave up 6 bases and J gave up 2 bases, with 19 bases separating them. Looked up from germline, CDR1 is MDHEN and CDR2 is SYDVKM. This CDR3 comprises 16 residues. CDR3 nucleotide sequence: TGTGCCAGCAGAGTTTCTGGGGCAGGGCTAAACTATGGCTACACCTTC. Translating gives CASRVSGAGLNYGYTF.

The chain combines TRBV6-5 with TRBJ2-3; the match to TRBD2 covers 14 bases. The V and J ends lost 6 bases and 4 bases, in that order; junction bases with no gene match: 3. Germline V gene sequence: CDR1 MNHEY, CDR2 SVGAGI. The CDR3 spans 15 residues. CDR3 region: CASRPGLAGADTQYF. CDR3 DNA sequence: TGTGCCAGCAGACCGGGACTAGCGGGAGCAGATACGCAGTATTTT.

The V and J genes are TRBV10-3 and TRBJ2-2, with TRBD1 matching over 8 bases. Germline trimming cut 10 bases from V and 3 bases from J; bases unmatched to any gene: 16. The CDR3 length is 17 residues. Germline V lookup: CDR1 ENHRY, CDR2 SYGVKD. The CDR3 loop is CATRPSSAGGDTGELFF. The CDR3, as DNA: TGTGCCACCCGGCCTTCGTCCGCAGGGGGCGACACCGGGGAGCTGTTTTTT.

The gene calls are TRBV6-6 and TRBJ1-1; D is possibly TRBD1 (6 bases). The CDR3 is 14 residues long. The V gene lost 7 bases and the J gene lost 4 bases, with 16 bases spanning the gap. Germline V CDR1 and CDR2: MNHNY, SVGAGI (reference sequence). Here the CDR3 DNA reads TGTGCCAGCACTGCAAGGGGGGGGCCCACTGAAGCTTTCTTT. Protein sequence: CASTARGGPTEAFF.

The genes are TRBV9 and TRBJ1-1; D gene uncertain. Germline CDR1 and CDR2: SGDLS and YYNGEE. V was shortened by 0 bases and J by 2 bases, with 17 bases between the two germline ends. CDR3 length equals 17 residues. CDR3 coding DNA: TGTGCCAGCAGCGTAGCCCCGAGGGCAGGCTCCAACACTGAAGCTTTCTTT. This encodes CASSVAPRAGSNTEAFF.

This clone was counted only a few times. The chain couples TRBV6-1 to TRBJ2-7; weak D call: TRBD1 (5 bases). CDR3 size: 13 residues. CDR1 MNHNS and CDR2 SASEGT come from the germline V gene. V lost 2 bases to trimming and J lost 6 bases, with 11 bases between them. CDR3 sequence (DNA): TGTGCCAGCAGTGAAACCAGGGTGGTCGAGCAGTACTTC. It codes for CASSETRVVEQYF.

The rearrangement links TRBV3-1 (or the pseudogene TRBV3-2) to TRBJ2-1, with 8 bases identical to TRBD1. V was pared by 1 base and J by 10 bases, with 6 bases of the junction left unmatched. Germline V gene sequence: CDR1 LGHDT, CDR2 YNNKEL (reference sequence). This CDR3 is 14 amino acids long. The CDR3 DNA follows: TGTGCCAGCAGCCAAGTTGACAGGGGTAGGGAGCAGTTCTTC. This gives the protein CASSQVDRGREQFF.

The chain recombines TRBV20-1 with TRBJ1-3; D possibly corresponds to TRBD1 (6 bases). Germline V gene data show CDR1 as DFQATT and CDR2 as SNEGSKA (reference sequence). The V end was cut by 3 bases, the J end by 1 base, with 19 bases between. The CDR3 length is 17 residues. The CDR3 is CSASSRGRGASGNTIYF. DNA of the CDR3: TGCAGTGCTAGTTCCAGGGGCAGGGGAGCGTCTGGAAACACCATATATTTT.

The chain uses TRBV20-1 and TRBJ2-7, with D perhaps TRBD2 (6 bases). The CDR3 covers 13 residues. Germline V gene data show CDR1 as DFQATT and CDR2 as SNEGSKA (reference sequence). Trimming removed 3 bases from V and 7 bases from J, with 16 bases in between. This CDR3 is CSASLIGGREQYF. CDR3 bases: TGCAGTGCTAGTCTTATTGGGGGGAGAGAGCAGTACTTC.

The chain employs TRBV2 and TRBJ1-6; D gene ambiguous. Germline V gives CDR1 SNHLY, CDR2 FYNNEI. The V end was cut by 1 base, the J end by 9 bases, with 13 bases between. This CDR3 spans 15 amino acids. For the CDR3, the DNA is TGTGCCAGCAGTGAAGAGGCAGGAAGTCTTTCACCCCTCCACTTT. This translates into CASSEEAGSLSPLHF.

The chain recombines TRBV28 with TRBJ2-2; 14 positions agree with TRBD2. Trimming removed 4 bases from V and 7 bases from J; junction bases left unmatched: 8. This CDR3 region has 17 residues. CDR1 MDHEN and CDR2 SYDVKM come from the germline V gene. The CDR3 protein is CASSSRLAGGPGGELFF. The CDR3 DNA is TGTGCCAGCAGTTCCCGACTAGCGGGAGGGCCCGGCGGGGAGCTGTTTTTT.

This chain uses TRBV28 with TRBJ2-5; 8 bases are shared with TRBD2. This CDR3 contains 18 residues. Germline assignment: CDR1 MDHEN and CDR2 SYDVKM. J was trimmed by 3 bases and V by 1 base; bases with no gene match: 13. The CDR3 here is CASSLSGLGTRLEETQYF. As DNA, the CDR3 is TGTGCCAGCAGTTTATCGGGCCTAGGGACTAGGCTGGAAGAGACCCAGTACTTC.

The chain joins TRBV14 to TRBJ2-7, with 12 bases fitting TRBD2. Germline CDR1 SGHDN, CDR2 FVKESK. J was trimmed by 7 bases and V by 4 bases; bases with no gene match: 5. The CDR3 extends over 14 amino acids. The CDR3 sequence is CASSPIGLAGEQYF. The CDR3 nucleotides are TGTGCCAGCAGCCCCATAGGACTAGCGGGGGAGCAGTACTTC.

V and J are TRBV5-1 and TRBJ2-7, with 9 bases matching TRBD2. Trimming at V came to 4 bases and at J to 5 bases, leaving 13 bases not matched to a gene. Germline V CDR1 and CDR2: SGHRS, YFSETQ. This CDR3 has 16 amino acids. The CDR3 loop is CASSQGLAHELHEQYF. DNA for the CDR3: TGCGCCAGCAGCCAAGGACTAGCGCATGAACTACACGAGCAGTACTTC.

The rearrangement joins TRBV20-1 to TRBJ1-2; TRBD1 matches at 9 bases. Germline lookup yields CDR1 DFQATT and CDR2 SNEGSKA (reference sequence). Unmatched junction bases numbered 11, after V lost 3 bases and J lost 6 bases. CDR3 length: 15 residues. The CDR3 spells CSASRRTGGKNGYTF. CDR3 DNA: TGCAGTGCTAGTAGGCGTACAGGGGGCAAGAATGGCTACACCTTC.

This chain joins TRBV5-1 and TRBJ2-2; D uncertain. The CDR3 spans 12 residues. Germline V gene data show CDR1 as SGHRS and CDR2 as YFSETQ. Trimming removed 0 bases at V and 7 bases at J, with 4 bases between. The CDR3 DNA follows: TGCGCCAGCAGCTTGGACGGCGGGGAGCTGTTTTTT. Its translation: CASSLDGGELFF. Supplemented by reference TRBV5-1 and TRBJ2-2, the full variable domain reads KAGVTQTPRYLIKTRGQQVTLSCSPISGHRSVSWYQQTPGQGLQFLFEYFSETQRNKGNFPGRFSGRQFSNSRSEMNVSTLELGDSALYLCASSLDGGELFFGEGSRLTVL.